This is a list of T cell receptor beta chains from one sample in a study of control samples from healthy donors and cancer patients. The table came from immunoSEQ multiplex PCR; TCRdb's copy has only in-frame clones and leaves some out. The top ten clones hold about 12% of a sample with 95,000 to 150,000 clones, 87% of them seen once. The sequencing sample was made of blood. The origin of the receptors is a young man in good health. The CDR3 runs from the conserved cysteine through the conserved F or W. Fields, in order: J gene, V gene, D gene, CDR3 protein, CDR3 DNA. A D gene is named only where the DNA matches it firmly.

TRBJ2-1,TRBV7-2,-,CASSLPSLSYNEQFF,TGTGCCAGCAGCTTACCTAGTCTTTCCTACAATGAGCAGTTCTTC
TRBJ2-2,TRBV4-1,TRBD1,CASSPPQGQLTGELFF,TGCGCCAGCAGCCCCCCCCAGGGACAGCTCACCGGGGAGCTGTTTTTT
TRBJ2-1,TRBV19,TRBD1,CASSPTDRGRGNEQFF,TGTGCCAGTAGTCCTACGGACAGGGGCAGGGGCAATGAGCAGTTCTTC
TRBJ1-2,TRBV5-5,TRBD1,CASSLLAVTGGGGYTF,TGTGCCAGCAGCTTACTCGCTGTGACAGGGGGAGGGGGCTACACCTTC
TRBJ1-2,TRBV9,-,CASRAVGGSLGYTF,TGTGCCAGCAGAGCCGTGGGGGGCTCTCTAGGCTACACCTTC
TRBJ1-3,TRBV20-1,-,CSASWRSGNTIYF,TGCAGTGCTAGTTGGCGCTCTGGAAACACCATATATTTT
TRBJ2-6,TRBV24-1,-,CATSAGANVLTF,TGTGCCACCAGTGCCGGGGCCAACGTCCTGACTTTC
TRBJ1-2,TRBV3-1/TRBV3-2,-,CASSQDYGYTF,TGTGCCAGCAGCCAAGATTATGGCTACACCTTC
TRBJ2-7,TRBV5-5,TRBD1,CASSSRTGSDEQYF,TGTGCCAGCAGCTCCAGGACAGGGTCAGACGAGCAGTACTTC
TRBJ2-2,TRBV12-3/TRBV12-4,-,CASSFYGELFF,TGTGCCAGCAGTTTCTACGGGGAGCTGTTTTTT
TRBJ2-5,TRBV12-3/TRBV12-4,-,CASSLRSRETQYF,TGTGCCAGCAGTTTAAGATCAAGAGAGACCCAGTACTTC
TRBJ1-6,TRBV7-2,-,CASSPGGAGGRDSPLHF,TGTGCCAGCAGCCCCGGCGGGGCCGGTGGCCGAGATTCACCCCTCCACTTT
TRBJ2-7,TRBV29-1,TRBD1,CSVITGTGTYEQYF,TGCAGCGTCATAACCGGGACAGGAACCTACGAGCAGTACTTC
TRBJ1-1,TRBV5-8,-,CASSLRAVMNTEAFF,TGTGCCAGCAGCTTGAGGGCGGTAATGAACACTGAAGCTTTCTTT